This T cell receptor beta chain was found in a study of blood T cell repertoires in COVID-19. Data came from immunoSEQ multiplex PCR; TCRdb stores just in-frame clones and leaves some out. The sample lists about 98,000 clones, around 72% occurring once. CDR1 is SEHNR and CDR2 is FQNEAQ in the germline V gene (reference sequence). This CDR3 region has 14 residues. Trimming shortened V by 2 bases and J by 4 bases, and 11 bases separated the two germline ends. The chain joins TRBV7-9 to TRBJ1-1, with D tentatively TRBD1 (6 bases). Source material: peripheral blood. The clonotype comes from a man aged 65 to 85 with acute or convalescent COVID-19. The CDR3 is CASSLHQGSTEAFF. DNA for the CDR3: TGTGCCAGCAGCTTACACCAGGGGAGCACTGAAGCTTTCTTT.